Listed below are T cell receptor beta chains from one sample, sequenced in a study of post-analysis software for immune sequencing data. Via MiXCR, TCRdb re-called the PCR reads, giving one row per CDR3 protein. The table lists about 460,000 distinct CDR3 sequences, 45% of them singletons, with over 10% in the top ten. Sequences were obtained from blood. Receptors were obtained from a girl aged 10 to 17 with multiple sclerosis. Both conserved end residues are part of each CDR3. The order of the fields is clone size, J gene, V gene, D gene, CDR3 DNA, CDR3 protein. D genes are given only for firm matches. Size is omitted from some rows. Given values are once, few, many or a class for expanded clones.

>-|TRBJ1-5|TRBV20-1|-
TGCAGTGCTAAGTGGGCGGCAGGGAACAATCAGCCCCAGCATTTT
CSAKWAAGNNQPQHF
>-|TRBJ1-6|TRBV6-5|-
TGTGCCAGCAGTTCAACCCCAACTATACGAGCGGCCCGGGACAATAATTCACCCCTCCACTTT
CASSSTPTIRAARDNNSPLHF
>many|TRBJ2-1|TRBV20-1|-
TGCAGTGCTTATAGCGTCAATGAGCAGTTCTTC
CSAYSVNEQFF
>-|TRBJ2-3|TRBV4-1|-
TGCGCCAGCAGCCAAGCGGACTACGTTAGCACAGATACGCAGTATTTT
CASSQADYVSTDTQYF
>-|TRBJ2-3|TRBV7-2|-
TGTGCCAGCAGCAGGGACAACACAGATACGCAGTATTTT
CASSRDNTDTQYF
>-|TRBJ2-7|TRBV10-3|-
TGTGCCATCAGAGACAGCTCCTACAATGAGCAGTACTTC
CAIRDSSYNEQYF
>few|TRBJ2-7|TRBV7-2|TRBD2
TGTGCCAGCAGCTTAGTAGCTAGCGGGAGTCCGTACGAGCAGTACTTC
CASSLVASGSPYEQYF
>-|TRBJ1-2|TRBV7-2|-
TGTGCCAGCAGCTCAGGACAGAATGGCTACACCTTC
CASSSGQNGYTF
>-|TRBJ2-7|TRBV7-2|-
TGTGCCAGCGGCTTAGATCAACGGTCCTACGAGCAGTACTTC
CASGLDQRSYEQYF
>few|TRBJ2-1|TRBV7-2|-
TGTGCCAGCGGACTCCCTTCTTCCTACAATGAGCAGTTCTTC
CASGLPSSYNEQFF
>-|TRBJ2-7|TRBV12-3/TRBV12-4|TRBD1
TGTGCCAGCAGTCCGGGACAGGCGACCTACGAGCAGTACTTC
CASSPGQATYEQYF
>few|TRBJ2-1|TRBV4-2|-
TGTGCCAGCAGCCAAGATTGGAGCGTTAATGAGCAGTTCTTC
CASSQDWSVNEQFF
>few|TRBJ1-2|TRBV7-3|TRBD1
TGTGCCAGCAGCTTATCTGGGGACAGGGGGATAAGCTACACCTTC
CASSLSGDRGISYTF
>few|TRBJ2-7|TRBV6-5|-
TGTGCCAGCGGAGAGCCTCCACAGGGCACCTACGAGCAGTACTTC
CASGEPPQGTYEQYF
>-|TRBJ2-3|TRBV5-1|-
TGCGCCAGCAGCTTGGATAGCGCTAGCACAGATACGCAGTATTTT
CASSLDSASTDTQYF
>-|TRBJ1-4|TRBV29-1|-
TGCAGCGGACACGGGACGGCTAATGAAAAACTGTTTTTT
CSGHGTANEKLFF
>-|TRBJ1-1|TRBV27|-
TGTGCCACCCTAACCGGGGGTGAAGCTTTCTTT
CATLTGGEAFF
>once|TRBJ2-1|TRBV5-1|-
TGCGCCAGCAGCCTCGGAGCGGGCAGCGAAAATGAGCAGTTCTTC
CASSLGAGSENEQFF
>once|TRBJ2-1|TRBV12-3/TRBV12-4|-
TGTGCCAGCAGTTTAACGGGGGTCGTCTCCTACAATGAGCAGTTCTTC
CASSLTGVVSYNEQFF
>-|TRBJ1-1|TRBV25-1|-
TGTGCCAGCAGTGAATATAAGGACACTGAAGCTTTCTTT
CASSEYKDTEAFF
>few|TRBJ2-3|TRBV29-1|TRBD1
TGCAGCGTTGATATCCTGACAGGGTCCACAGATACGCAGTATTTT
CSVDILTGSTDTQYF
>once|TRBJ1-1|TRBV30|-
TGTGCCTGGAGTGCCACAGGGAGGTCTGAAGCTTTCTTT
CAWSATGRSEAFF
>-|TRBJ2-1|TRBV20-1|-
TGCAGTGCTGGAACGGTTTCCCCTCAGTTCTTC
CSAGTVSPQFF
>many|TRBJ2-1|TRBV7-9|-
TGTGCCAGCAGCCCGAGCTCCTACAATGAGCAGTTCTTC
CASSPSSYNEQFF
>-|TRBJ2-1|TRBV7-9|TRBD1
TGTGCCAGCAGCGGGTGGACAGGGGGTTACTACAATGAGCAGTTCTTC
CASSGWTGGYYNEQFF
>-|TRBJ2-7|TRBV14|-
TGTGCCAGCAGCCGTCACTACGAGCAGTACTTC
CASSRHYEQYF
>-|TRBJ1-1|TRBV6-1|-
TGTGCCAGCAGCGTCGGTGGGGCGAACACTGAAGCTTTCTTT
CASSVGGANTEAFF
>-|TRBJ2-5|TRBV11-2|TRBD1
TGTGCCAGCAGCTTCGGACAGGCCAAGGAGACCCAGTACTTC
CASSFGQAKETQYF
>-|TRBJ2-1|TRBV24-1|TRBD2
TGTGCCACCAGTGACGCGGGGCTAGCGGGAGGTACAACAGGGGAGTACAATGAGCAGTTCTTC
CATSDAGLAGGTTGEYNEQFF
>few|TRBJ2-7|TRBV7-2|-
TGTGCCAGCAGCAGTAGCGACGAGCAGTACTTC
CASSSSDEQYF
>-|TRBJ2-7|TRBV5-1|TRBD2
TGCGCCAGCATGCCCCTCGGGGGGGCAGGGGACGAGCAGTACTTC
CASMPLGGAGDEQYF
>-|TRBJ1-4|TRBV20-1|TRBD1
TGCAGTGCTACCAACAGGGGGGGATTACTAGGCACTAATGAAAAACTGTTTTTT
CSATNRGGLLGTNEKLFF
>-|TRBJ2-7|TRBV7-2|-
TGTGCCAGCAGCTTTCGGGTGGACATTATCGGCTACGAGCAGTACTTC
CASSFRVDIIGYEQYF
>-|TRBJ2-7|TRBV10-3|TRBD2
TGTGCCATCGGGACTAGCGGAGGGGTCGAGCAGTACTTC
CAIGTSGGVEQYF
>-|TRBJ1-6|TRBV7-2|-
TGTGCCAGCAGCTTTTCTGGCGGTTCACCCCTCCACTTT
CASSFSGGSPLHF
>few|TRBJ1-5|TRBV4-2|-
TGTGCCAGCAGCCAAGAGGGTGCGGCAGATAGCAATCAGCCCCAGCATTTT
CASSQEGAADSNQPQHF
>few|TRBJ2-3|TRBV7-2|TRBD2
TGTGCCAGCAGCTTAGAACTAGCGGGAGTCCCCACAGATACGCAGTATTTT
CASSLELAGVPTDTQYF
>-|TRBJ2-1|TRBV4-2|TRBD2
TGTGCCAGCAGCCAACTAGCGGGAGGAGGGACCTACAATGAGCAGTTCTTC
CASSQLAGGGTYNEQFF
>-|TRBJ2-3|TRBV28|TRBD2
TGTGCCAGCTCGATTACTAGCGGGAGAAGGAATACGCAGTATTTT
CASSITSGRRNTQYF
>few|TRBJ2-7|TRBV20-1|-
TGCAGTGCTACCCAGGACTCGAGCTCCTACGAGCAGTACTTC
CSATQDSSSYEQYF
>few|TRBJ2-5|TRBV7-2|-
TGTGCCAGCAGCTTACCGGTTAGGGCCACTGGTGCAGAGACCCAGTACTTC
CASSLPVRATGAETQYF
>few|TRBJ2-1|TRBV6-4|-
TGTGCCAGCAGTGAGGGCAGGGAAGACAATGAGCAGTTCTTC
CASSEGREDNEQFF
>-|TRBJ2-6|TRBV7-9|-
TGTGCCAGCAGAACCGGGACCGCGAAGGGCGCTGGGGCCAACGTCCTGACTTTC
CASRTGTAKGAGANVLTF
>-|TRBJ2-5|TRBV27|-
TGTGCCAGCAGTGGGCAGGGGTTGCAGACCCAGTACTTC
CASSGQGLQTQYF
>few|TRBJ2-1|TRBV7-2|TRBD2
TGTGCCAGCAGCTTAGCGCGAGCGGGGACCTACAATGAGCAGTTCTTC
CASSLARAGTYNEQFF
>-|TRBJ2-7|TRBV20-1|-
TGCAGTGCTAGTGAGGGTTACGAGCAGTACTTC
CSASEGYEQYF
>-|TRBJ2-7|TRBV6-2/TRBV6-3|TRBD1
TGTGCCAGCAGCTATCAGGGGGCGCGTCGCTACGAGCAGTACTTC
CASSYQGARRYEQYF
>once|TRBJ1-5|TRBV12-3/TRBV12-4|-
TGTGCCAGCAGTCGGGACGGGCCAAATCAGCCCCAGCATTTT
CASSRDGPNQPQHF
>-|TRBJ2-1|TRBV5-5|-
TGTGCCAGCAGCCCATACCCCTCGATCTATGAGCAGTTCTTC
CASSPYPSIYEQFF
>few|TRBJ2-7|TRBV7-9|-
TGTGCCAGCCTGCCGGTTGGGACTTACGAGCAGTACTTC
CASLPVGTYEQYF
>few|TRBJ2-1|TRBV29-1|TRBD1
TGCAGCACTGTAGGACAGGGCCACTACAATGAGCAGTTCTTC
CSTVGQGHYNEQFF
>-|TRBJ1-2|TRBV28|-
TGTGCCAGCAGTTTCGGGGGTAGTGGCTACACCTTC
CASSFGGSGYTF
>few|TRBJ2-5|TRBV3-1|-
TGTGCCAGCAGCCATGATGTAGCGAGCCAAGAGACCCAGTACTTC
CASSHDVASQETQYF